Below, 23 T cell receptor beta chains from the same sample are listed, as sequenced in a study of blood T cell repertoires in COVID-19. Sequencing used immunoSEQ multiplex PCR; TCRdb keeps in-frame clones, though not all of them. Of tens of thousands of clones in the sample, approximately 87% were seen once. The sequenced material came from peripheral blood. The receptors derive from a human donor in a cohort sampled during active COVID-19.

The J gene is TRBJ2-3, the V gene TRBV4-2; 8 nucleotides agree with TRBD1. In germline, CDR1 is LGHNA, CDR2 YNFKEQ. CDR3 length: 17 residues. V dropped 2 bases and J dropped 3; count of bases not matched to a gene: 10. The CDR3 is CASSQIDRGSSTDTQYF. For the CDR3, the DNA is TGTGCCAGCAGCCAAATCGACAGGGGTAGTAGTACAGATACGCAGTATTTT.

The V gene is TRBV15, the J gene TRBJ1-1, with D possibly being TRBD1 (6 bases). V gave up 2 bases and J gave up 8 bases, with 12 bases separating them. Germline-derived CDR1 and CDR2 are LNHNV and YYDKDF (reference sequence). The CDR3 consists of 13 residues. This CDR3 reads CATSRLQGREAFF. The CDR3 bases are TGTGCCACCAGCAGACTACAGGGCCGAGAAGCTTTCTTT. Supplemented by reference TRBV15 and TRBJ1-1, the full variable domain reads DAMVIQNPRYQVTQFGKPVTLSCSQTLNHNVMYWYQQKSSQAPKLLFHYYDKDFNNEADTPDNFQSRRPNTSFCFLDIRSPGLGDTAMYLCATSRLQGREAFFGQGTRLTVV.

The CDR3 region has the DNA TGTGCCAGCAGCCCTGTCGGGACTAGCGGGAGAGGAACAGATACGCAGTATTTT. This gives the protein CASSPVGTSGRGTDTQYF. The J gene is TRBJ2-3, the V gene TRBV5-5; TRBD2 agrees at 14 bases. Per the germline V gene, CDR1 is SGHKS and CDR2 is YYEKEE (reference sequence). This CDR3 comprises 18 residues. V shed 4 bases and J 3 bases; nucleotides not matched to a gene: 10.

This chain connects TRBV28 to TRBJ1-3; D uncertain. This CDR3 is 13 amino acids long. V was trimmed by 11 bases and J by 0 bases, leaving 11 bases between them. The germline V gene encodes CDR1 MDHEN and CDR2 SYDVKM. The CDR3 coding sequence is TGTGCCTCGGGAGTCTCCTCTGGAAACACCATATATTTT. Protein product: CASGVSSGNTIYF.

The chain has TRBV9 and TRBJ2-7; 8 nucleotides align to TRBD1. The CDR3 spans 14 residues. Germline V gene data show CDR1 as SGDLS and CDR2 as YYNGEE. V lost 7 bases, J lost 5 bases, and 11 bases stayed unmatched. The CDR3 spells CASSDGTGVDEQYF. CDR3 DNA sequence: TGTGCCAGCTCGGACGGGACAGGAGTAGACGAGCAGTACTTC.

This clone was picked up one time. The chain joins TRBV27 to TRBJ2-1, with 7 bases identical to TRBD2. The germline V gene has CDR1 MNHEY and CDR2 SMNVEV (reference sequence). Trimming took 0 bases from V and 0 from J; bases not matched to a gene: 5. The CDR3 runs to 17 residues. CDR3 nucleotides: TGTGCCAGCAGTTTATCGGCGGGAGACCGCTCCTACAATGAGCAGTTCTTC. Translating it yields CASSLSAGDRSYNEQFF.

CDR3 amino acids: CASSFDGMGTDTQYF. The CDR3 DNA follows: TGTGCCAGCAGCTTCGACGGGATGGGCACAGATACGCAGTATTTT. The genes are TRBV7-9 and TRBJ2-3, with D possibly TRBD2 on 5 matching bases. This CDR3 region has 15 residues. With 3 bases removed from V and 1 base from J, the gap between germline ends came to 11 bases. The germline V gene encodes CDR1 SEHNR and CDR2 FQNEAQ (reference sequence).

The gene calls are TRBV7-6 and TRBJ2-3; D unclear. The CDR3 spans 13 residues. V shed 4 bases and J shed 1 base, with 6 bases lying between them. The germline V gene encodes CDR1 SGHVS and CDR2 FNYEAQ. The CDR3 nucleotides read TGTGCCAGCAGCTCCGAGGGCACAGATACGCAGTATTTT. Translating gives CASSSEGTDTQYF.

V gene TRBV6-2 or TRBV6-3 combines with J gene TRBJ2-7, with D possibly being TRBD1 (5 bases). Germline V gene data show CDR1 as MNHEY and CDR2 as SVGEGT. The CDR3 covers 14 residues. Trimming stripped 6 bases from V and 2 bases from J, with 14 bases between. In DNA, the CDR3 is TGTGCCAGCAGCCAAGACAGAACCCCCTACGAGCAGTACTTC. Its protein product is CASSQDRTPYEQYF.

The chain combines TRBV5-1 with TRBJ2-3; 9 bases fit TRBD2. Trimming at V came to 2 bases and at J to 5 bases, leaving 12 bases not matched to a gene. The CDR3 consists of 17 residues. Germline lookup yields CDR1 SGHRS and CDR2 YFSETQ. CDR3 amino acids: CASSLLKVAGEGDTQYF. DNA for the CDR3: TGCGCCAGCAGCTTACTGAAGGTAGCGGGAGAGGGAGATACGCAGTATTTT. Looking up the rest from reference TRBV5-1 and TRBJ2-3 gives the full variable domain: KAGVTQTPRYLIKTRGQQVTLSCSPISGHRSVSWYQQTPGQGLQFLFEYFSETQRNKGNFPGRFSGRQFSNSRSEMNVSTLELGDSALYLCASSLLKVAGEGDTQYFGPGTRLTVL.

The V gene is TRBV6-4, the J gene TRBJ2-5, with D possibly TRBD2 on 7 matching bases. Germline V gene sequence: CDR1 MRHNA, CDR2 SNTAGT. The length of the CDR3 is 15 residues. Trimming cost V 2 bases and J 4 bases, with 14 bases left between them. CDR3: CASSDPVRGGETQYF. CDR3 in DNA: TGTGCCAGCAGTGACCCAGTTAGGGGGGGAGAGACCCAGTACTTC.

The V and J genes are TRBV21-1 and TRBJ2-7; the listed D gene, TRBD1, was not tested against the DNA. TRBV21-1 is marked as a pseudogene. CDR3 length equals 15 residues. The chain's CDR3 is CASSKGQEIPYEQYF. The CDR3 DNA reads TGTGCCAGCAGCAAGGGACAGGAGATACCCTACGAGCAGTACTTC.

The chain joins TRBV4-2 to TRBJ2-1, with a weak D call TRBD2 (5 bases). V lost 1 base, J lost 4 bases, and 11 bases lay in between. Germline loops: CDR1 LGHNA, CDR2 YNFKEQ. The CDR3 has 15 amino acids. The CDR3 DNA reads TGTGCCAGCAGCCAAGTTGGGGAGAAATACAATGAGCAGTTCTTC. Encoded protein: CASSQVGEKYNEQFF.

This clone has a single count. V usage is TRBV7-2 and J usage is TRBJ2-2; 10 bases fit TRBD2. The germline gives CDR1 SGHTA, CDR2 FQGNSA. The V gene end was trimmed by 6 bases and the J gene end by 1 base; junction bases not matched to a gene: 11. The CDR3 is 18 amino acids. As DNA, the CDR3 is TGTGCCAGCAGTCCACGGTGGACTAGCGGAATGAACACCGGGGAGCTGTTTTTT. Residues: CASSPRWTSGMNTGELFF. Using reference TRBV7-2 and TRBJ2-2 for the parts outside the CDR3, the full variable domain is GAGVSQSPSNKVTEKGKDVELRCDPISGHTALYWYRQSLGQGLEFLIYFQGNSAPDKSGLPSDRFSAERTGGSVSTLTIQRTQQEDSAVYLCASSPRWTSGMNTGELFFGEGSRLTVL.

The CDR3 region is CASSPGGGSDQPQHF. The CDR3 DNA sequence: TGTGCCAGCAGCCCTGGCGGCGGGTCGGATCAGCCCCAGCATTTT. The V call is TRBV5-8, the J call TRBJ1-5; D not certain. In germline, CDR1 is SGHTS, CDR2 YDEGEE. CDR3 length: 15 residues. V was trimmed by 4 bases and J by 5 bases, leaving 16 bases between them.

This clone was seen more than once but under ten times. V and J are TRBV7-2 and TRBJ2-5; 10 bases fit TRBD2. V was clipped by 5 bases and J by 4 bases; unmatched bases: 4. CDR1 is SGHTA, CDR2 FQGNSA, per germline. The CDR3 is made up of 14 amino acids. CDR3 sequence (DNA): TGTGCCAGCAGCCCTAGCGGGAGTGGAGAGACCCAGTACTTC. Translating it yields CASSPSGSGETQYF.

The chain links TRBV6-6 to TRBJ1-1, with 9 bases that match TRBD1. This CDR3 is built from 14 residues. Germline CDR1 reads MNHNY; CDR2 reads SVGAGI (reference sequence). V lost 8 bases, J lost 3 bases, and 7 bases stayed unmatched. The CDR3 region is CASGETGGYTEAFF. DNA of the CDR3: TGTGCCAGCGGGGAGACAGGGGGATACACTGAAGCTTTCTTT.

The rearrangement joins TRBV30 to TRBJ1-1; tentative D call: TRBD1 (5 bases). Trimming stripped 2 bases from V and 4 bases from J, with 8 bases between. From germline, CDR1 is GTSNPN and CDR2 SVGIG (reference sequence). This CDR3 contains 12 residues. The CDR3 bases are TGTGCCTGGAGTAGGACACTCACTGAAGCTTTCTTT. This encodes CAWSRTLTEAFF.

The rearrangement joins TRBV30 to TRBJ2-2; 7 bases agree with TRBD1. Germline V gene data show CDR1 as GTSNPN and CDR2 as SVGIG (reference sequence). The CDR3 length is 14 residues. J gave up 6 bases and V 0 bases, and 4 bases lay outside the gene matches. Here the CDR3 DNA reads TGTGCCTGGAGTGTATTAGGGGGCCCCGGGGAGCTGTTTTTT. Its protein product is CAWSVLGGPGELFF. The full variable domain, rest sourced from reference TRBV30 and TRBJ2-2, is SQTIHQWPATLVQPVGSPLSLECTVEGTSNPNLYWYRQAAGRGLQLLFYSVGIGQISSEVPQNLSASRPQDRQFILSSKKLLLSDSGFYLCAWSVLGGPGELFFGEGSRLTVL.

CDR3 DNA: TGTGCCAGCACCAAGAGGGACGAGCAGTACTTC. It yields the protein CASTKRDEQYF. V usage is TRBV6-6 and J usage is TRBJ2-7; D is perhaps TRBD2 (5 bases). CDR1 MNHNY and CDR2 SVGAGI come from the germline V gene (reference sequence). The V end was cut by 7 bases, the J end by 5 bases, with 9 bases between. This CDR3 has 11 amino acids.

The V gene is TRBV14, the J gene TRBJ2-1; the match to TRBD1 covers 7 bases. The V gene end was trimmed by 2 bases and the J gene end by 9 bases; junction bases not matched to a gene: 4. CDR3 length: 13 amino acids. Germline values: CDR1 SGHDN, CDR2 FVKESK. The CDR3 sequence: CASSQQGVGEQFF. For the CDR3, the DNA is TGTGCCAGCAGCCAACAGGGGGTTGGTGAGCAGTTCTTC.

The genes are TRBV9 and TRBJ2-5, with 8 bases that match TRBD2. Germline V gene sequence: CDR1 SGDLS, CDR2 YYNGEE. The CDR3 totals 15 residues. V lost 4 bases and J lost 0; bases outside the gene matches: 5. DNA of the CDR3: TGTGCCAGCAGCCGAGCGGGGGCTTACCAAGAGACCCAGTACTTC. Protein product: CASSRAGAYQETQYF.

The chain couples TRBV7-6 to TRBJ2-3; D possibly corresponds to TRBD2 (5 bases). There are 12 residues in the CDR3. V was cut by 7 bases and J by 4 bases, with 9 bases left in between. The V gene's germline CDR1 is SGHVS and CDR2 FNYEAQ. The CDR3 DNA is TGTGCCAGCACCACTAGGCCAGATACGCAGTATTTT. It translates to CASTTRPDTQYF.